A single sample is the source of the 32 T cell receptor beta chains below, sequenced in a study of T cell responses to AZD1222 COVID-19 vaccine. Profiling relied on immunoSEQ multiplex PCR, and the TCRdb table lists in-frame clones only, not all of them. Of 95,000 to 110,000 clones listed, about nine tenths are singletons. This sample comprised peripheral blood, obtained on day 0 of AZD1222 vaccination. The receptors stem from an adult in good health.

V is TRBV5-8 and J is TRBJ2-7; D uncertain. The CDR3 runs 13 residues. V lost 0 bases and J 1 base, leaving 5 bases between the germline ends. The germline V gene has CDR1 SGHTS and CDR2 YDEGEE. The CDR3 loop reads CASSLVGSYEQYF. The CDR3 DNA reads TGTGCCAGCAGCTTGGTGGGTTCCTACGAGCAGTACTTC.

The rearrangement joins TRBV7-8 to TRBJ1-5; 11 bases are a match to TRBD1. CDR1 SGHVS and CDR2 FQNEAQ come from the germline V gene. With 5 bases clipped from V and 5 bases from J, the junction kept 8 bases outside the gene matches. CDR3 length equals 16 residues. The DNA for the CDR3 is TGTGCCAGCAGCGGCTTCCGGGACAGGGGGTATCAGCCCCAGCATTTT. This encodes CASSGFRDRGYQPQHF. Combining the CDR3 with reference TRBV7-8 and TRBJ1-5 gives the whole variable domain GAGVSQSPRYKVAKRGQDVALRCDPISGHVSLFWYQQALGQGPEFLTYFQNEAQLDKSGLPSDRFFAERPEGSVSTLKIQRTQQEDSAVYLCASSGFRDRGYQPQHFGDGTRLSIL.

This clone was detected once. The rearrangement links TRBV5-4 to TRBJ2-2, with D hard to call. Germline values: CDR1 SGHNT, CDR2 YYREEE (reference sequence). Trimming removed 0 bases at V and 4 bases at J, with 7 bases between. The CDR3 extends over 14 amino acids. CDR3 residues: CASSLVGSTGELFF. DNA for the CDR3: TGTGCCAGCAGCTTGGTGGGGTCCACCGGGGAGCTGTTTTTT.

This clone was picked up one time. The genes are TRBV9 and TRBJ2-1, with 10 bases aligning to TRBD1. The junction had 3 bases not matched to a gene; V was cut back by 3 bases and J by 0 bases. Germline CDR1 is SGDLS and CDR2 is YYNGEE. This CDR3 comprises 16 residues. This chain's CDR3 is CASSEGQGLSYNEQFF. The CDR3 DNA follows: TGTGCCAGCAGCGAGGGACAGGGGCTCTCCTACAATGAGCAGTTCTTC.

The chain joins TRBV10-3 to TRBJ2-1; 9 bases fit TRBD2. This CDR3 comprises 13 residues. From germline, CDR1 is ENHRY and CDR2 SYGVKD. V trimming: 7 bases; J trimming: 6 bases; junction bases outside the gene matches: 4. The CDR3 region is CAITSGVTNEQFF. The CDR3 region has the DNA TGTGCCATCACTAGCGGGGTCACCAATGAGCAGTTCTTC.

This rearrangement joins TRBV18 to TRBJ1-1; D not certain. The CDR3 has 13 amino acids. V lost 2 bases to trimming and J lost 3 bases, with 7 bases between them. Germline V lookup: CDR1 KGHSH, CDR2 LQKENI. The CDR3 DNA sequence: TGTGCCAGCTCACCAGGGCAGGACACTGAAGCTTTCTTT. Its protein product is CASSPGQDTEAFF.

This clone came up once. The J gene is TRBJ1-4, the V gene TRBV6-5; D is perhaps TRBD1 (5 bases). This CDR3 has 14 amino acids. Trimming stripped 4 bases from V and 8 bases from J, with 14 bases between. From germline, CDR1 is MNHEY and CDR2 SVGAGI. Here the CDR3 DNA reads TGTGCCAGCAGTTTGGGGGGACCAGGGGAAAAACTGTTTTTT. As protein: CASSLGGPGEKLFF.

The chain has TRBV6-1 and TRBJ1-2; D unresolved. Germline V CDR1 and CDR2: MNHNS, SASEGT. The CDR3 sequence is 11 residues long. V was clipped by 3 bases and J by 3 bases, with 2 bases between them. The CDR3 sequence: CASSDYYGYTF. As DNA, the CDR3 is TGTGCCAGCAGTGATTACTATGGCTACACCTTC.

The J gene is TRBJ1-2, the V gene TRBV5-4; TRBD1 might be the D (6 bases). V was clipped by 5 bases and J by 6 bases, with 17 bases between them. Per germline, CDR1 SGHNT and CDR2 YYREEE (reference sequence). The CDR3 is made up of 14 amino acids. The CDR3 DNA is TGTGCCAGCAGTACGGACAGATGGATTAATGGCTACACCTTC. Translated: CASSTDRWINGYTF.

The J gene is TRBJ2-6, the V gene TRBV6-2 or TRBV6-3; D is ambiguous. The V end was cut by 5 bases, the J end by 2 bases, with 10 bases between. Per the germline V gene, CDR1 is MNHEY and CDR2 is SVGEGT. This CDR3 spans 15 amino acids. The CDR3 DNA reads TGTGCCAGCAGTCCCCCCGAAACTGGGGCCAACGTCCTGACTTTC. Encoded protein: CASSPPETGANVLTF.

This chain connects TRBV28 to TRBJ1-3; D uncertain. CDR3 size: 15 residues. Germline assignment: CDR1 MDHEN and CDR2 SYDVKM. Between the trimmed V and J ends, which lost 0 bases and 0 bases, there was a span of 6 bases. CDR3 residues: CASSLWQSSGNTIYF. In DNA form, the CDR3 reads TGTGCCAGCAGTTTATGGCAGAGCTCTGGAAACACCATATATTTT.

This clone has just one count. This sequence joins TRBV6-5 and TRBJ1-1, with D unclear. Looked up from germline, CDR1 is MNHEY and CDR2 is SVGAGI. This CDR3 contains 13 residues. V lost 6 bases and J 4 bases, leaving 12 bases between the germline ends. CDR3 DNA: TGTGCCAGCAGGCTTACATCTGGCACTGAAGCTTTCTTT. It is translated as CASRLTSGTEAFF.

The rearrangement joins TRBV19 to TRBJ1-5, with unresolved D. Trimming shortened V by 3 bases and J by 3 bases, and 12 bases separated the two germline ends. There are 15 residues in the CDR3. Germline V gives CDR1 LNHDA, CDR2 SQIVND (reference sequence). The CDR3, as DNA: TGTGCCAGTAGTATGATGGGCGGATCCAATCAGCCCCAGCATTTT. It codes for CASSMMGGSNQPQHF.

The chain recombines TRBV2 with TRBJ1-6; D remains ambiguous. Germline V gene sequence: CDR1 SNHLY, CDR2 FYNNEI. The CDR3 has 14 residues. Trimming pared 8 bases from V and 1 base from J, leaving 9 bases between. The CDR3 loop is CASRAVSYNSPLHF. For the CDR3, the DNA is TGTGCCAGCCGGGCCGTATCCTATAATTCACCCCTCCACTTT. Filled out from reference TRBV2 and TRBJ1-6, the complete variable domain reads EPEVTQTPSHQVTQMGQEVILRCVPISNHLYFYWYRQILGQKVEFLVSFYNNEISEKSEIFDDQFSVERPDGSNFTLKIRSTKLEDSAMYFCASRAVSYNSPLHFGNGTRLTVT.

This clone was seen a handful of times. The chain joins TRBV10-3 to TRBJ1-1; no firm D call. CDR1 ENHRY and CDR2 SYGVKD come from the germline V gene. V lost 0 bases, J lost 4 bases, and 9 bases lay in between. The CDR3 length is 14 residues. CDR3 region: CAISESIVGTEAFF. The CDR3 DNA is TGTGCCATCAGTGAGTCCATCGTCGGCACTGAAGCTTTCTTT.

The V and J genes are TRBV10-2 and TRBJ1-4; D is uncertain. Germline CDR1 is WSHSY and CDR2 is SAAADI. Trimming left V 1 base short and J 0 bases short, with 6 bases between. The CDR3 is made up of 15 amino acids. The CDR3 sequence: CASSEFAATNEKLFF. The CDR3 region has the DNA TGCGCCAGCAGTGAGTTTGCTGCAACTAATGAAAAACTGTTTTTT.

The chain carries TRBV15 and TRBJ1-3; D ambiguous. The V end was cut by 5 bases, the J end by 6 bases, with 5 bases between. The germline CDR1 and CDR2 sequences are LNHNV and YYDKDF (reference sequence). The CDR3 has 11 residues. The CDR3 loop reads CATSWENTIYF. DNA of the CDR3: TGTGCCACCAGCTGGGAAAACACCATATATTTT.

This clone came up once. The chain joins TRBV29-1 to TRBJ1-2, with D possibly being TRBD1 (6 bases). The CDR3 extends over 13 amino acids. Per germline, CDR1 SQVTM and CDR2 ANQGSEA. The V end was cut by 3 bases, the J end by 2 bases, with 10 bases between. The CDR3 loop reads CSVDSGANYGYTF. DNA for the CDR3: TGCAGCGTTGATTCGGGGGCCAACTATGGCTACACCTTC.

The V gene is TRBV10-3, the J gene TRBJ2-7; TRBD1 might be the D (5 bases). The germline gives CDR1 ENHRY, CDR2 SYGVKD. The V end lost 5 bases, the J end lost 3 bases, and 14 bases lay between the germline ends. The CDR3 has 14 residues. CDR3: CAISSDNTYYEQYF. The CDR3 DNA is TGTGCCATCAGTTCGGACAATACCTACTACGAGCAGTACTTC.

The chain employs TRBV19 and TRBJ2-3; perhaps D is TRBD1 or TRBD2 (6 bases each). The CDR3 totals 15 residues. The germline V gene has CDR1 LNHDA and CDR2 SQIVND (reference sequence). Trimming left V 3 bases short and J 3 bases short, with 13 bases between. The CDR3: CASSMTGGGTDTQYF. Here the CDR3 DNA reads TGTGCCAGTAGTATGACCGGGGGCGGAACAGATACGCAGTATTTT.

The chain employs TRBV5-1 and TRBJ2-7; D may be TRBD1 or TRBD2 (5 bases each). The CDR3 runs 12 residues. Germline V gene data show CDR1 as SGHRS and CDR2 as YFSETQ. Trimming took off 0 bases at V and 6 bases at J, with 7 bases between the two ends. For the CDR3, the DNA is TGCGCCAGCAGCTTGGCTGGGGGCGAGCAGTACTTC. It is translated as CASSLAGGEQYF.

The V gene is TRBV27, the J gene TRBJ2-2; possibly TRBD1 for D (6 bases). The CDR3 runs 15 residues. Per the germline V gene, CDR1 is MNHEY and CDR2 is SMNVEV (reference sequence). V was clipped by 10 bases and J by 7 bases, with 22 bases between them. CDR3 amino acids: CATALGQITDGELFF. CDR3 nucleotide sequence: TGTGCCACGGCCCTGGGACAAATCACGGACGGGGAGCTGTTTTTT.

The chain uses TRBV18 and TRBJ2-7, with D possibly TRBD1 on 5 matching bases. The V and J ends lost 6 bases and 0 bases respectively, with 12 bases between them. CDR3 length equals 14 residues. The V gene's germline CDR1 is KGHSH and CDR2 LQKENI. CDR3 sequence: CASSGDSSSYEQYF. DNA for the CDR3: TGTGCCAGCTCCGGAGACAGCAGCTCCTACGAGCAGTACTTC.

CDR3 sequence (DNA): TGTGCCAGCAGCCAAATAGATAACACCATATATTTT. It specifies CASSQIDNTIYF. The V gene is TRBV3-1 (or the pseudogene TRBV3-2), the J gene TRBJ1-3; unclear D gene. Deletions cut 2 bases from V and 7 bases from J, with 6 bases between. Germline CDR1 LGHDT, CDR2 YNNKEL (reference sequence). The CDR3 has 12 amino acids.

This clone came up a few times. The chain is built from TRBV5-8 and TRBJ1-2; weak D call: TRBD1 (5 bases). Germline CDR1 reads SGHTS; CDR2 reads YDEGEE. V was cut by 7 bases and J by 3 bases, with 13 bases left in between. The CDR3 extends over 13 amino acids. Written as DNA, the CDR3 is TGTGCCAGCGGGAAGGGGAGATACTATGGCTACACCTTC. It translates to CASGKGRYYGYTF. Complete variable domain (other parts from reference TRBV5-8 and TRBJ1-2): EAGVTQSPTHLIKTRGQQATLRCSPISGHTSVYWYQQALGLGLQFLLWYDEGEERNRGNFPPRFSGRQFPNYSSELNVNALELEDSALYLCASGKGRYYGYTFGSGTRLTVV.

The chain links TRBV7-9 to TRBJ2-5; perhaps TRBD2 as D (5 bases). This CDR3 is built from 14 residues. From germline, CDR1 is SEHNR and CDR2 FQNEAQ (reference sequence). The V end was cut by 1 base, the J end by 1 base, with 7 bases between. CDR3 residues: CASSLVLAQETQYF. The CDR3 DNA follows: TGTGCCAGCAGCTTAGTCCTAGCCCAAGAGACCCAGTACTTC.

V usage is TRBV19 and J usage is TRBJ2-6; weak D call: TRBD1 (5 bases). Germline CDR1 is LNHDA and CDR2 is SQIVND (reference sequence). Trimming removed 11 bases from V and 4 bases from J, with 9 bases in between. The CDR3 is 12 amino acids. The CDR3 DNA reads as TGTGCCTCAGGGTTCGGGGCCAACGTCCTGACTTTC. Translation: CASGFGANVLTF.

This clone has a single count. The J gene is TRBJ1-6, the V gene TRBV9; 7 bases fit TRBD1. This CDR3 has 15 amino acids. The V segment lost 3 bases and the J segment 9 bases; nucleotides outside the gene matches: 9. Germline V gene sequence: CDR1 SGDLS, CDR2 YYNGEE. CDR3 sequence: CASSGMTGFGSPLHF. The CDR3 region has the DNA TGTGCCAGCAGCGGGATGACAGGGTTTGGTTCACCCCTCCACTTT.

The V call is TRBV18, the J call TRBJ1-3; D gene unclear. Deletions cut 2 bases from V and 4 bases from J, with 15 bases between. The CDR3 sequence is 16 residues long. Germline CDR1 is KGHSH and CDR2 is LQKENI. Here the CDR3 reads CASSPSEYPGGNTIYF. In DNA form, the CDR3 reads TGTGCCAGCTCACCATCGGAGTATCCGGGAGGAAACACCATATATTTT.

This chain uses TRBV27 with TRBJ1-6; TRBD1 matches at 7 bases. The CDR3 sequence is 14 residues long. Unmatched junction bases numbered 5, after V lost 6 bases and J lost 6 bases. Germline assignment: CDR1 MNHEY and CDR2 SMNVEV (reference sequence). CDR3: CASSYRDSNSPLHF. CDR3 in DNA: TGTGCCAGCAGCTACCGGGACAGTAATTCACCCCTCCACTTT.

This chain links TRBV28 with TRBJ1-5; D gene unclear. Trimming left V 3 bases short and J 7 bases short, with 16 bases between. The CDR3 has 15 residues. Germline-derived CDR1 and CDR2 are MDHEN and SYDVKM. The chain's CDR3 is CASSLTGSGNQPQHF. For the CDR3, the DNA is TGTGCCAGCAGTTTGACGGGCAGTGGGAACCAGCCCCAGCATTTT.

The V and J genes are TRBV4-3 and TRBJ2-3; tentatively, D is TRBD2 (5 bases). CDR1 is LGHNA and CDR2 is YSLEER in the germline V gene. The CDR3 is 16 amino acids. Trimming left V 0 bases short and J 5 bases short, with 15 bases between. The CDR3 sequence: CASSQDRGPRGDTQYF. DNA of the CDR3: TGCGCCAGCAGCCAAGATCGCGGCCCCCGGGGAGATACGCAGTATTTT.